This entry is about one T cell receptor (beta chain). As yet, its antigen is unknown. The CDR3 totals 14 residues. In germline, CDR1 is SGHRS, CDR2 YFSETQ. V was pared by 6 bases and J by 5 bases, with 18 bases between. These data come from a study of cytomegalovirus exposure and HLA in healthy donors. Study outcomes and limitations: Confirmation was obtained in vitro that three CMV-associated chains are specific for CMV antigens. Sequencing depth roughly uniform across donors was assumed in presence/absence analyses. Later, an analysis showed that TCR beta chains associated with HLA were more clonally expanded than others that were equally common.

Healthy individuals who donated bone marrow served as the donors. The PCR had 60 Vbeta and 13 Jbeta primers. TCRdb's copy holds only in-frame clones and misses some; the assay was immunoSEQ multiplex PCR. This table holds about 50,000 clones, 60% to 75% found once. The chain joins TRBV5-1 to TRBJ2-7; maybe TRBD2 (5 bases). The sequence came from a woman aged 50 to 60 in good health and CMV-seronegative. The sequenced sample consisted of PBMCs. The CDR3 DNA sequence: TGCGCCAGCACCTCCAAGATGGGAGTCAACGAGCAGTACTTC. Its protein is CASTSKMGVNEQYF.